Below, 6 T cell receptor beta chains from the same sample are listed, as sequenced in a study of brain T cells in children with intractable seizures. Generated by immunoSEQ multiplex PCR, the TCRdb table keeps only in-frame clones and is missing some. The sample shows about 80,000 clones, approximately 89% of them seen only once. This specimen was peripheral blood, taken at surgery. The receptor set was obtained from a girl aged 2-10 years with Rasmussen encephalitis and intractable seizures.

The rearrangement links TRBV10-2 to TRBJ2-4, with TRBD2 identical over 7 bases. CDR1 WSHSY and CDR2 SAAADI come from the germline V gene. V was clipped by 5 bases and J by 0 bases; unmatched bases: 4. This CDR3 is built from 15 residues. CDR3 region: CASSQRGVAKNIQYF. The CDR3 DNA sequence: TGCGCCAGCAGTCAGCGGGGCGTAGCCAAAAACATTCAGTACTTC.

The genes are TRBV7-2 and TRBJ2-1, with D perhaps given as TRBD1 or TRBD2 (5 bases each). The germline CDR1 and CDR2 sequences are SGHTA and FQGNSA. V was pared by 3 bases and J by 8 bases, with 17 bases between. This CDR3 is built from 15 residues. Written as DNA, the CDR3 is TGTGCCAGCAGCTTTCCCCCCCGGGACGGCCATGAGCAGTTCTTC. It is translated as CASSFPPRDGHEQFF.

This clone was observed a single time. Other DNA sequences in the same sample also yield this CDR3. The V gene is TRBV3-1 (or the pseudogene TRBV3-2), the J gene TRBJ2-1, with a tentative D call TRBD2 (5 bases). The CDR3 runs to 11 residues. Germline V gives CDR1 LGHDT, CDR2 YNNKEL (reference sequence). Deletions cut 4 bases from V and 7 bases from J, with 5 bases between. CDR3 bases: TGTGCCAGCAGCCGCGGGAATGAGCAGTTCTTC. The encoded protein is CASSRGNEQFF.

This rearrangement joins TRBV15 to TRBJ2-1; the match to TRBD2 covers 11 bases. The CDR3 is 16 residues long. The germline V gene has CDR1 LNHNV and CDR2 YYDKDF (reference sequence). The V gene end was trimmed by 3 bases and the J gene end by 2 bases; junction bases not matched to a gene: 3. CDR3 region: CATSRGTSGTYNEQFF. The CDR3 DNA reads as TGTGCCACCAGCAGGGGGACTAGCGGTACCTACAATGAGCAGTTCTTC.

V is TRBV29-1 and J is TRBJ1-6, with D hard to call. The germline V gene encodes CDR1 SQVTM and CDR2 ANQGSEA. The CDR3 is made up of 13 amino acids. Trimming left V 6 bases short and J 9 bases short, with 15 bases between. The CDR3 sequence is CSVRQGRGSPLHF. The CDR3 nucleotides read TGCAGCGTGCGCCAAGGGCGCGGTTCACCCCTCCACTTT.

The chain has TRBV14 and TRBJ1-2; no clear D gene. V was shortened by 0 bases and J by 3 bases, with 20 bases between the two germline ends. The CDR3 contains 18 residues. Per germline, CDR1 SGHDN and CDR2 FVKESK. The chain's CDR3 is CASSQDPSDTGRDYGYTF. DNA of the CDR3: TGTGCCAGCAGCCAAGATCCAAGTGATACCGGTAGAGACTATGGCTACACCTTC.